This T cell receptor beta chain appears in the sequencing data of a study of cytotoxic CD8 clonotypes in ibrutinib-treated CLL. Study context: Response sampling occurred after a median around 12 months of treatment (range 6 to 36). Samples averaged 255,043 productive templates and tens of thousands of productive rearrangements. Study findings and constraints: Clonality went up at the time of ibrutinib response, stayed stable in sustained remission, and later dropped back toward its baseline level at progression. Relative to age-matched healthy donors, clonality at baseline was higher, and it tracked circulating CD8+ T-cell counts.

Concerning this clone: Antigen unknown.

V dropped 4 bases and J dropped 7; count of bases not matched to a gene: 9. Looked up from germline, CDR1 is SGHRS and CDR2 is YFSETQ. The CDR3 has 14 amino acids. Produced via immunoSEQ multiplex PCR; TCRdb's table is partial and in-frame only. The table records some 300,000 clones, roughly 80% of them present only once. The material sequenced was PBMCs, taken before ibrutinib treatment. This clonotype was sampled from a human donor with chronic lymphocytic leukemia. The rearrangement uses TRBV5-1 and TRBJ1-2, with 8 bases identical to TRBD1. This CDR3 reads CASSLPGTGPGYTF. The CDR3 DNA follows: TGCGCCAGCAGCCTCCCCGGGACAGGCCCTGGCTACACCTTC. Complete variable domain (other parts from reference TRBV5-1 and TRBJ1-2): KAGVTQTPRYLIKTRGQQVTLSCSPISGHRSVSWYQQTPGQGLQFLFEYFSETQRNKGNFPGRFSGRQFSNSRSEMNVSTLELGDSALYLCASSLPGTGPGYTFGSGTRLTVV.